These 5 T cell receptor beta chains were all obtained from the same sample, sequenced in a study of blood T cell repertoires in COVID-19. Sequencing was performed with immunoSEQ multiplex PCR; in TCRdb, only in-frame clones are kept and a portion is missing. There are some 56,000 clones in the sample; 70% to 75% occur only once, and 18% lies in the top ten. Sequencing input: peripheral blood. These receptors all stem from a woman between 50 and 59 years old with active or convalescent COVID-19.

The rearrangement uses TRBV20-1 and TRBJ2-1; 10 bases match TRBD2. Germline CDR1 is DFQATT and CDR2 is SNEGSKA (reference sequence). CDR3 size: 17 residues. J lost 5 bases, V lost 3 bases, and 13 bases had no gene match. CDR3 DNA: TGCAGTGCTAGTAACCCCTGGAGCGGGAGGGGAAACAATGAGCAGTTCTTC. As protein: CSASNPWSGRGNNEQFF.

The V and J genes are TRBV6-5 and TRBJ2-5; TRBD2 matches at 9 bases. Germline CDR1 MNHEY, CDR2 SVGAGI. The CDR3 is made up of 13 amino acids. V shed 6 bases, J shed 4 bases, and the junction held 3 bases outside the gene matches. Here the CDR3 DNA reads TGTGCCAGCAGCCTACTAGCGGGAGAGACCCAGTACTTC. Translation gives CASSLLAGETQYF.

This clone came up a few times. The CDR3 is CASSNREINSPLHF. The CDR3 nucleotides read TGTGCCAGTAGTAACCGGGAAATCAATTCACCCCTCCACTTT. The V call is TRBV19, the J call TRBJ1-6, with unresolved D. CDR1 and CDR2 from the germline V gene are LNHDA and SQIVND (reference sequence). Trimming shortened V by 4 bases and J by 7 bases, and 11 bases separated the two germline ends. The length of the CDR3 is 14 residues.

V gene TRBV11-3 combines with J gene TRBJ2-2, with 8 bases identical to TRBD1. Germline V gene data show CDR1 as SGHNT and CDR2 as YENEEA. The CDR3 runs 13 residues. V gave up 4 bases and J gave up 7 bases; unmatched junction bases: 2. CDR3 sequence: CASSSTGVGELFF. The CDR3 bases are TGTGCCAGCAGCTCGACAGGGGTCGGGGAGCTGTTTTTT.

V and J are TRBV12-5 and TRBJ1-6; D is perhaps TRBD1 (6 bases). V lost 3 bases and J 7 bases, leaving 10 bases between the germline ends. Germline V gene sequence: CDR1 LGHNT, CDR2 FRNRAP. CDR3 length: 14 residues. In DNA form, the CDR3 reads TGTGCTAGTGGTTTACAGGGCTTAAATTCACCCCTCCACTTT. The encoded protein is CASGLQGLNSPLHF.